The next 22 T cell receptor beta chains were all read from a single sample in a study of tumor-infiltrating lymphocytes in primary liver carcinoma. Both RNA and DNA were isolated together from around 18-30 mg of bulk tissue that had not been sorted. TCR beta cDNA was prepared out of roughly 520 ng total RNA by means of a constant-region primer. A slightly modified ARM-PCR protocol with three nested multiplex PCR rounds produced these TCR beta libraries. TRBV1-TRBV30 forward primers and a C-beta reverse primer were used in the first two PCR rounds, which each ran for about 10 cycles. MiXCR was run by TCRdb on the multiplex PCR reads, yielding one entry per CDR3 protein. Here the sample spans tens of thousands of distinct CDR3 sequences, about 80% being singletons. Input material: liver tumor tissue from sampling region 2. Subset specified: tumor region T2, inferior pole. These receptors were obtained from a man in his forties with primary liver carcinoma and hepatitis B virus infection.

The chain couples TRBV29-1 to TRBJ2-3; tentatively, D is TRBD2 (6 bases). Germline CDR1 is SQVTM and CDR2 is ANQGSEA. This CDR3 contains 15 residues. Between the trimmed V and J ends, which lost 5 bases and 7 bases, there was a span of 22 bases. CDR3 nucleotide sequence: TGCAGCGTTCCCGGGACTCCTTCTAGTACATATACGCAGTATTTT. Encoded protein: CSVPGTPSSTYTQYF.

Of note for this clonotype: Being one base from a much bigger clone, this may be a read error. This sequence joins TRBV7-9 and TRBJ2-3; D is uncertain. Germline V lookup: CDR1 SEHNR, CDR2 FQNEAQ (reference sequence). The CDR3 extends over 14 amino acids. The CDR3 reads CGSSRSDSTDTQYF. CDR3 in DNA: TGTGGCAGCAGCCGCTCCGATAGCACAGATACGCAGTATTTT.

A note on this clonotype: The conserved final phenylalanine or tryptophan is absent from the CDR3, which likely points to a read error. The chain carries TRBV7-8 and TRBJ1-6, with D possibly TRBD1 on 6 matching bases. The V end lost 1 base, the J end lost 6 bases, and 13 bases lay between the germline ends. The CDR3 is 16 amino acids. In germline, CDR1 is SGHVS, CDR2 FQNEAQ. The CDR3 DNA is TGTGCCAGCAGCTTAGGTCGACAGGAGAGTAATTCACCCCTCCACCTT. It translates to CASSLGRQESNSPLHL.

V gene TRBV14 combines with J gene TRBJ1-6, with a weak D call TRBD1 (5 bases). V lost 3 bases and J lost 11, with 14 bases in between. CDR3 length equals 14 residues. CDR1 is SGHDN, CDR2 FVKESK, per germline. The CDR3 DNA is TGTGCCAGCAGCCAGTGGGGGGGTAGTCCACCCCTCCACTTT. This codes for CASSQWGGSPPLHF.

As for this clonotype: A read error may explain this, as a much larger clone is one base away. The chain joins TRBV18 to TRBJ1-6; D gene uncertain. V dropped 5 bases and J dropped 5 bases, with 13 bases sitting between them. The CDR3 runs to 15 residues. CDR1 KGHSH and CDR2 LQKENI come from the germline V gene. CDR3 loop: CASSSRAADNSPLHF. The CDR3 region has the DNA TGTGCCAGCTCATCGCGGGCAGCGGATAATTCACCCCTCCACTTT.

V and J are TRBV6-6 and TRBJ2-4; a weak D match, TRBD1 (6 bases). Germline V gene sequence: CDR1 MNHNY, CDR2 SVGAGI (reference sequence). The CDR3 consists of 14 residues. V was pared by 5 bases and J by 6 bases, with 14 bases between. CDR3 coding DNA: TGTGCCAGCAGTCCCATGACAGGTGGAAACATTCAGTACTTC. Translation: CASSPMTGGNIQYF.

This chain uses TRBV12-3 or TRBV12-4 with TRBJ2-7; 8 bases fit TRBD2. Losses at the gene ends were 3 bases for V and 8 bases for J; bases not matched to a gene: 12. This CDR3 is 15 amino acids long. DNA of the CDR3: TGTGCCAGCAGTTTCCTCGGGAGGGCCTTGGAAAAGCAGTACTTC. It codes for CASSFLGRALEKQYF.

With respect to this clonotype: Without the conserved terminal phenylalanine or tryptophan, this CDR3 likely stems from a read error. The chain recombines TRBV11-2 with TRBJ1-4; 7 bases agree with TRBD1. Germline-derived CDR1 and CDR2 are SGHAT and FQNNGV. After removal of 1 base from V and 5 bases from J, the junction contained 10 bases not matched to a gene. This CDR3 has 17 residues. The CDR3 nucleotides read TGTGCCAGCAGCTTAGTCAGGACAGGTCCTGTCAATGAAAAACTGTTTTAT. Its translation is CASSLVRTGPVNEKLFY.

On this clonotype: The junction does not match germline at one end; this may be a read error. The V call is TRBV6-1, the J call TRBJ2-1; 7 bases are a match to TRBD2. The CDR3 runs 17 residues. CDR1 and CDR2 from the germline V gene are MNHNS and SASEGT. The CDR3 DNA is TGCACCAGCAGTGGGGGGTCGTGGGCGGGAGAGGTGAATGAGCAGTTCTTC. Translated, it gives CTSSGGSWAGEVNEQFF.

Turning to this clonotype: This may be a read error, as it is one base from a much larger clone. V usage is TRBV5-1 and J usage is TRBJ2-6, with TRBD1 as a possible D gene (5 bases). The CDR3 contains 17 residues. CDR1 is SGHRS, CDR2 YFSETQ, per germline. The CDR3 spells CASILAPQGSGANVLTF. The CDR3 coding sequence is TGCGCCAGCATCTTGGCTCCCCAGGGCTCTGGGGCCAACGTCCTGACTTTC.

Comment on this clonotype: Compared with germline, one end of the junction differs, possibly owing to a read error. The chain links TRBV30 to TRBJ2-1, with D unclear. The CDR3 is 13 residues long. Germline CDR1 and CDR2: GTSNPN and SVGIG (reference sequence). Here the CDR3 DNA reads TGTGCCTGGATATGGGATACCTACAATGAGCAGTCCTTC. Its translation: CAWIWDTYNEQSF.

This clonotype is labeled as medium-sized (0.01 to 0.1%). The chain couples TRBV11-2 to TRBJ2-2, with D maybe TRBD1 (6 bases). The CDR3 totals 19 residues. Germline CDR1 and CDR2: SGHAT and FQNNGV. V was pared by 0 bases and J by 0 bases, with 17 bases between. The CDR3 region is CASSLDRGGVRPNTGELFF. CDR3 nucleotides: TGTGCCAGCAGCTTAGATCGAGGGGGAGTGCGCCCGAACACCGGGGAGCTGTTTTTT.

This clonotype was detected only a few times. This chain uses TRBV19 with TRBJ2-5; D may be TRBD2 (6 bases). CDR1 and CDR2 from the germline V gene are LNHDA and SQIVND (reference sequence). Trimming removed 5 bases at V and 5 bases at J, with 18 bases between. The CDR3 is 15 residues long. The CDR3 sequence: CASSLLPGAAETQYF. The DNA of the CDR3 is TGTGCCAGTAGTCTCCTCCCGGGAGCTGCGGAGACCCAGTACTTC.

This clonotype was seen once. The CDR3 end shows no conserved phenylalanine or tryptophan, and so a read error is likely. The chain carries TRBV11-2 and TRBJ2-7, with TRBD2 as a possible D gene (6 bases). CDR3 length: 13 residues. In germline, CDR1 is SGHAT, CDR2 FQNNGV. V was shortened by 2 bases and J by 9 bases, with 14 bases between the two germline ends. This CDR3 reads CASSLSRLASQYL. The CDR3 bases are TGTGCCAGCAGCTTAAGTAGGCTAGCGTCGCAGTACTTG.

This clonotype was detected many times. The genes are TRBV6-5 and TRBJ2-5; the D call may be TRBD1 or TRBD2 (5 bases each). The CDR3 sequence is 13 residues long. Germline CDR1 and CDR2: MNHEY and SVGAGI. Trimming took 6 bases from V and 1 from J, leaving 9 bases between them. The CDR3 region is CASREGPQETQYF. Here the CDR3 DNA reads TGTGCCAGCAGAGAGGGGCCCCAAGAGACCCAGTACTTC.

The table lists this clonotype with many counts. CDR3 bases: TGTGCCAGCAGTTACTCGACCGATAGTGGGGCCAACGTCCTGACTTTC. Amino acids: CASSYSTDSGANVLTF. This sequence joins TRBV6-5 and TRBJ2-6; D gene unclear. Germline loops: CDR1 MNHEY, CDR2 SVGAGI. CDR3 length: 16 residues. Trimming took off 0 bases at V and 3 bases at J, with 9 bases between the two ends.

Of note for this clonotype: Lacking the conserved final phenylalanine or tryptophan, this CDR3 likely reflects a read error. This sequence joins TRBV12-3 or TRBV12-4 and TRBJ1-5, with D possibly TRBD1 on 6 matching bases. Trimming shortened V by 9 bases and J by 3 bases, and 15 bases separated the two germline ends. This CDR3 comprises 14 residues. In nucleotides, the CDR3 is TGTGCCAGGAGCCTAGGACAGTACAATCAGCCCCAGCATTCT. Translated: CARSLGQYNQPQHS.

This chain uses TRBV12-5 with TRBJ2-3, with 10 bases identical to TRBD1. Per germline, CDR1 LGHNT and CDR2 FRNRAP. V trimming: 7 bases; J trimming: 5 bases; junction bases outside the gene matches: 6. This CDR3 is 14 amino acids long. The DNA of the CDR3 is TGTGCTAGTGACCACGGGACAGGGGAAGATACGCAGTATTTT. Its translation is CASDHGTGEDTQYF.

With respect to this clonotype: Germline and junction disagree at one end, which may indicate a read error. The rearrangement joins TRBV7-8 to TRBJ1-5, with D possibly TRBD1 on 6 matching bases. Germline V lookup: CDR1 SGHVS, CDR2 FQNEAQ. The CDR3 spans 16 residues. The CDR3, as DNA: TGTGCCAGCAGTCCCGAGGGAGGGGGTAGCAATCAGCCCCAGCTTTTT. Translating it yields CASSPEGGGSNQPQLF. Looking up the rest from reference TRBV7-8 and TRBJ1-5 gives the full variable domain: GAGVSQSPRYKVAKRGQDVALRCDPISGHVSLFWYQQALGQGPEFLTYFQNEAQLDKSGLPSDRFFAERPEGSVSTLKIQRTQQEDSAVYLCASSPEGGGSNQPQLFGDGTRLSIL.

Remarks on this clonotype: One end of the junction fails to match germline, which may point to a read error. The chain has TRBV7-2 and TRBJ2-7; perhaps TRBD2 as D (7 bases). CDR1 and CDR2 from the germline V gene are SGHTA and FQGNSA. This CDR3 contains 15 residues. The CDR3 here is CTSRRERDNFYEQYF. DNA of the CDR3: TGTACCAGCAGGCGGGAGCGGGACAACTTCTACGAGCAGTATTTC.

A remark on this clonotype: Mismatch with germline at one junction end may stem from a read error. The chain couples TRBV4-1 to TRBJ2-7, with D maybe TRBD2 (6 bases). CDR1 MGHRA and CDR2 YSYEKL come from the germline V gene. CDR3 length: 14 amino acids. The CDR3: CTSSPRDSLIERYF. Here the CDR3 DNA reads TGCACCAGTAGCCCCCGGGACTCGCTGATTGAGCGGTACTTC.

As regards this clonotype: One junction end disagrees with the germline gene, perhaps due to a read error. V usage is TRBV6-6 and J usage is TRBJ1-1; no definite D call. This CDR3 is 16 amino acids long. CDR1 is MNHNY, CDR2 SVGAGI, per germline (reference sequence). CDR3 protein: CTSSSETVAANTEAFF. The DNA for the CDR3 is TGTACCAGCAGTTCAGAAACAGTTGCCGCTAACACTGAGGCTTTCTTT.